The 11 T cell receptor beta chains reported below all come from one sample, sequenced in a study of glioma-infiltrating T cells listed by TCRdb under 2016. Sequencer: Illumina MiSeq. The iRepertoire nested amplicon-rescue multiplex PCR (arm-PCR) platform was used to amplify TCR alpha and beta CDR3 regions from RNA. TCRdb trimmed the raw reads at Q25, called clones with MiXCR and kept productive beta chains. Under each unique CDR3 protein, matching rows form one entry showing the most common genes and DNA. For this sample the table gives 20,000 to 25,000 distinct CDR3 sequences, of which around 23% were detected only once. The leading ten clones occupy roughly 14% of the sample. What was sequenced was glioma tissue, nonneoplastic brain tissue, or PBMCs (not recorded which). The receptors come from a human donor with low-grade glioma or glioblastoma, undergoing nonglioma brain surgery, or in good health (not recorded which).

The sample holds many counts of this clonotype. The chain carries TRBV10-3 and TRBJ2-7, with D tentatively TRBD2 (6 bases). Trimming removed 8 bases from V and 2 bases from J, with 10 bases in between. This CDR3 has 12 amino acids. Germline V gene sequence: CDR1 ENHRY, CDR2 SYGVKD. CDR3 protein: CAIAERAYEQYF. The CDR3 nucleotides read TGTGCCATCGCTGAGCGGGCCTACGAGCAGTACTTC.

Many counts were recorded for this clonotype. V usage is TRBV6-6 and J usage is TRBJ1-3; a possible D gene is TRBD1 (5 bases). V was pared by 2 bases and J by 0 bases, with 11 bases between. This CDR3 spans 16 amino acids. The germline V gene encodes CDR1 MNHNY and CDR2 SVGAGI (reference sequence). In DNA form, the CDR3 reads TGTGCCAGCAGTTACGGGGGGTTCATCTCTGGAAACACCATATATTTT. Translated, it gives CASSYGGFISGNTIYF.

As for this clonotype: This could be a read error, since a much larger clone is one nucleotide away. This CDR3 reads CASSQGVAGSYEQCF. CDR3 DNA: TGCGCCAGCAGCCAAGGGGTAGCGGGTTCCTACGAGCAGTGCTTC. The V and J genes are TRBV4-3 and TRBJ2-7; 7 bases match TRBD2. The CDR3 has 15 amino acids. Germline V gene lookup returns CDR1 LGHNA and CDR2 YSLEER.

As concerns this clonotype: Given a much more abundant clone one base away, this may be a read error. This chain joins TRBV7-2 and TRBJ2-5; perhaps D is TRBD1 or TRBD2 (6 bases each). Germline V lookup: CDR1 SGHTA, CDR2 FQGNSA. CDR3 size: 13 residues. CDR3 protein: CAEGGLDPETKYF. CDR3 in DNA: TGTGCAGAAGGGGGGCTAGACCCCGAGACCAAGTACTTC. Full variable domain (rest looked up from reference TRBV7-2 and TRBJ2-5): GAGVSQSPSNKVTEKGKDVELRCDPISGHTALYWYRQSLGQGLEFLIYFQGNSAPDKSGLPSDRFSAERTGGSVSTLTIQRTQQEDSAVYLCAEGGLDPETKYFGPGTRLLVL.

V usage is TRBV12-3 or TRBV12-4 and J usage is TRBJ1-1, with 8 nucleotides matching TRBD1. The CDR3 has 16 amino acids. V shed 3 bases and J 4 bases; nucleotides not matched to a gene: 10. CDR3 amino acids: CASSFGHGQGGTEAFF. The DNA for the CDR3 is TGTGCCAGCAGTTTCGGACATGGACAGGGTGGCACTGAAGCTTTCTTT.

This clonotype showed up many times. The V call is TRBV24-1, the J call TRBJ2-1, with 10 bases fitting TRBD1. CDR3 length: 14 amino acids. Germline V lookup: CDR1 KGHDR, CDR2 SFDVKD. V lost 9 bases and J lost 8; bases outside the gene matches: 9. CDR3 amino acids: CATGRDRGVDEQFF. The CDR3 DNA reads TGTGCCACCGGCCGGGACAGGGGAGTCGATGAGCAGTTCTTC.

The J gene is TRBJ2-5, the V gene TRBV27; 8 bases map to TRBD1. This CDR3 has 16 amino acids. V shed 2 bases, J shed 5 bases, and the junction held 10 bases outside the gene matches. Germline lookup yields CDR1 MNHEY and CDR2 SMNVEV (reference sequence). The CDR3 here is CASSLPRVTGVETQYF. Here the CDR3 DNA reads TGTGCCAGCAGTTTACCACGTGTGACAGGGGTGGAGACCCAGTACTTC.

Concerning this clonotype itself: Since a much larger clone is just one base distant, this may be a read error. J is TRBJ2-5 and V is TRBV7-3; 7 nucleotides line up with TRBD2. CDR3 size: 14 residues. The germline V gene has CDR1 SGHTA and CDR2 FQGTGA. The CDR3 coding sequence is TGTGCCCGCAGCCCCCACGGGGAGGGAGAGACCCAGTACTTC. Translation: CARSPHGEGETQYF. The full variable domain, in which reference TRBV7-3 and TRBJ2-5 provide the parts outside the CDR3, is GAGVSQTPSNKVTEKGKYVELRCDPISGHTALYWYRQSLGQGPEFLIYFQGTGAADDSGLPNDRFFAVRPEGSVSTLKIQRTERGDSAVYLCARSPHGEGETQYFGPGTRLLVL.

This clonotype has only a few counts. The J gene is TRBJ2-3, the V gene TRBV7-3, with 7 nucleotides matching TRBD2. Unmatched junction bases numbered 5, after V lost 3 bases and J lost 5 bases. The CDR3 runs 14 residues. CDR1 is SGHTA and CDR2 is FQGTGA in the germline V gene. The CDR3 loop reads CASSFGGGEDTQYF. The DNA for the CDR3 is TGTGCCAGCAGCTTCGGGGGAGGGGAAGATACGCAGTATTTT.

This clonotype was detected once. The chain carries TRBV29-1 and TRBJ2-7; perhaps TRBD2 as D (5 bases). The germline V gene encodes CDR1 SQVTM and CDR2 ANQGSEA. Trimming took 4 bases from V and 2 from J, leaving 12 bases between them. This CDR3 contains 13 residues. The CDR3 loop is CSVVRGDTYEQYF. The CDR3 bases are TGCAGCGTTGTCCGGGGAGATACCTACGAGCAGTACTTC.

This clonotype is classed as medium-sized (0.01 to 0.1%). This chain links TRBV28 with TRBJ1-3; D uncertain. CDR1 is MDHEN, CDR2 SYDVKM, per germline. This CDR3 region has 12 residues. V gave up 7 bases and J gave up 4 bases, with 8 bases separating them. The CDR3 loop is CASMVVGNTIYF. CDR3 in DNA: TGTGCCAGCATGGTAGTCGGAAACACCATATATTTT. Complete variable domain (other parts from reference TRBV28 and TRBJ1-3): DVKVTQSSRYLVKRTGEKVFLECVQDMDHENMFWYRQDPGLGLRLIYFSYDVKMKEKGDIPEGYSVSREKKERFSLILESASTNQTSMYLCASMVVGNTIYFGEGSWLTVV.